The T cell receptor beta chain described here comes from a study of blood T cell repertoires in COVID-19. Overall study: Sites in the United States, Italy and Spain provided acute and convalescent COVID-19 samples.

The CDR3 sequence is 14 residues long. Germline lookup yields CDR1 SEHNR and CDR2 FQNEAQ (reference sequence). V lost 7 bases, J lost 5 bases, and 5 bases stayed unmatched. Original handling: Nucleated cell counts were estimated from reference gene primer amplification. Assay used: immunoSEQ multiplex PCR; TCRdb lists only in-frame clones, some missing. The D gene and trimming were derived from the DNA, and the V and J assignments and clone size from that table. The sample comprises just under 350,000 clones, about 83% of which are singletons, and roughly 3% rests with the top ten. This chain links TRBV7-9 with TRBJ2-2, with 9 bases matching TRBD2. This receptor was taken from a man aged 25 to 45 with active or convalescent COVID-19. The sample consisted of peripheral blood. In DNA form, the CDR3 reads TGTGCCAGCACCCTAGCGGGATGGACCGGGGAGCTGTTTTTT. It translates to CASTLAGWTGELFF.